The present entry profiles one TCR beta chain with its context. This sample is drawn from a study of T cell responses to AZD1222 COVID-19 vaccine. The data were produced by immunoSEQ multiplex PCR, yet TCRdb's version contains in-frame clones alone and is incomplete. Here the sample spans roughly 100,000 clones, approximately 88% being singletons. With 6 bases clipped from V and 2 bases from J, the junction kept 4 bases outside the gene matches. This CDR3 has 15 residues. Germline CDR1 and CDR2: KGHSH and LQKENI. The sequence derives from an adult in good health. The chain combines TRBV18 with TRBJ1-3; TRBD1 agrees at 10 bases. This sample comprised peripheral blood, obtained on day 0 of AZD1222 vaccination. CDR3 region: CASSGQGPPGNTIYF. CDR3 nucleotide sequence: TGTGCCAGCTCGGGACAGGGGCCCCCTGGAAACACCATATATTTT.